The T cell receptor beta chain described here comes from a study of blood T cell repertoires in COVID-19. Trimming at V came to 4 bases and at J to 7 bases, leaving 12 bases not matched to a gene. Germline V gene lookup returns CDR1 SGHDT and CDR2 YYEEEE. CDR3 length equals 15 residues. Repertoires were generated with immunoSEQ multiplex PCR, while TCRdb's copy carries only in-frame clones and drops some. Of about 300,000 clones listed, 70% to 90% are singletons. This sequence joins TRBV5-6 and TRBJ2-7; TRBD1 matches at 9 bases. The clonotype comes from a man between 65 and 79 years old with acute or convalescent COVID-19. Sample: peripheral blood. The CDR3 region is CASSPEPGQGGEQYF. The CDR3 nucleotides are TGTGCCAGCAGCCCGGAACCGGGACAGGGTGGTGAGCAGTACTTC.